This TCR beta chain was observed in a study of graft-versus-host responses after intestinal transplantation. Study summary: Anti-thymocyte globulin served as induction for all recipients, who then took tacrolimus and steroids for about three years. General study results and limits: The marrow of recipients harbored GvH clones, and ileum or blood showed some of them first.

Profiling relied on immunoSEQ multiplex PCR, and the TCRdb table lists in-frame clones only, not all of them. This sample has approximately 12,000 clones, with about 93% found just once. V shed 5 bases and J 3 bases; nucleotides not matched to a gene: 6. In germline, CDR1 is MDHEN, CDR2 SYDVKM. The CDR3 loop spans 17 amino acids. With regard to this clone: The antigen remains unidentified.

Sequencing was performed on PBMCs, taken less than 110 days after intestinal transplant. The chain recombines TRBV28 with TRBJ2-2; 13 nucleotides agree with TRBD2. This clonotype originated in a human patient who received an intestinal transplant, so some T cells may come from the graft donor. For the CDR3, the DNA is TGTGCCAGCAGTGTACAACTAGCGGGAGGGGACACCGGGGAGCTGTTTTTT. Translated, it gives CASSVQLAGGDTGELFF.